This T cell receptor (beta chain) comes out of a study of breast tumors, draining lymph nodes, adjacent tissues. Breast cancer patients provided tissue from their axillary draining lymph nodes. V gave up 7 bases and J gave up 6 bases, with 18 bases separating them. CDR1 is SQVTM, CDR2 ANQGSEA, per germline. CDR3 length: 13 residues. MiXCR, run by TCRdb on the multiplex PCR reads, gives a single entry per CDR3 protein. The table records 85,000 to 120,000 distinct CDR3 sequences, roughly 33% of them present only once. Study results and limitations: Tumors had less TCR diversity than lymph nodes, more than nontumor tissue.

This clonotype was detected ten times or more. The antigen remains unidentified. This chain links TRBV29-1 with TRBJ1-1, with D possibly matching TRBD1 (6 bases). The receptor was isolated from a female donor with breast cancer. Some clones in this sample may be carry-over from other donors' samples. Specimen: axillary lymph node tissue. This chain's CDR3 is CSGGQEGRPEAFF. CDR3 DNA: TGCAGCGGGGGGCAGGAGGGGCGCCCTGAAGCTTTCTTT.